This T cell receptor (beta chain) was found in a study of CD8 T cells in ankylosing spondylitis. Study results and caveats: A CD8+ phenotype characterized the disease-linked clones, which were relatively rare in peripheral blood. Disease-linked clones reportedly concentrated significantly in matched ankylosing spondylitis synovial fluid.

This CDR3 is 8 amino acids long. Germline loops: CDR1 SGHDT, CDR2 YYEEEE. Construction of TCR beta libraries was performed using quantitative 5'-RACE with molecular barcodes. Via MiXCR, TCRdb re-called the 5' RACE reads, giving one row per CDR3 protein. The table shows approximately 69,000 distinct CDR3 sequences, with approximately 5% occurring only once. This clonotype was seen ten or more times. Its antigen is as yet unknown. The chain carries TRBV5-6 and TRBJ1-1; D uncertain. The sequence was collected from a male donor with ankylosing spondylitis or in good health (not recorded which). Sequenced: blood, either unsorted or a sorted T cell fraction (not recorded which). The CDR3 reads CVNTEAFF. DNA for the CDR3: TGTGTGAACACTGAAGCTTTCTTT. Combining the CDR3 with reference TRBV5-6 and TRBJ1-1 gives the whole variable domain DAGVTQSPTHLIKTRGQQVTLRCSPKSGHDTVSWYQQALGQGPQFIFQYYEEEERQRGNFPDRFSGHQFPNYSSELNVNALLLGDSALYLCVNTEAFFGQGTRLTVV.